The 27 T cell receptor beta chains presented below share a single source sample, sequenced in a study of blood T cell repertoires in COVID-19. Generated by immunoSEQ multiplex PCR, the TCRdb table keeps only in-frame clones and is missing some. This table holds about 48,000 clones, approximately 81% found once. Sequenced material: peripheral blood. These receptors were collected from a woman aged 60 to 75 with acute or convalescent COVID-19.

This rearrangement joins TRBV6-5 to TRBJ1-2; weak D call: TRBD1 (5 bases). The CDR3 totals 11 residues. The V and J ends lost 8 bases and 6 bases respectively, with 10 bases between them. Germline assignment: CDR1 MNHEY and CDR2 SVGAGI. CDR3 DNA: TGTGCCAGCGGGCAGGGCAATGGCTACACCTTC. Amino acid sequence: CASGQGNGYTF.

The chain combines TRBV4-1 with TRBJ2-2; the D gene is possibly TRBD2 (6 bases). V lost 2 bases and J lost 3, with 7 bases in between. The CDR3 runs 14 residues. Germline V CDR1 and CDR2: MGHRA, YSYEKL. Here the CDR3 reads CASSQWEDTGELFF. The CDR3 bases are TGCGCCAGCAGCCAATGGGAGGACACCGGGGAGCTGTTTTTT.

The chain combines TRBV5-4 with TRBJ2-1; 10 nucleotides align to TRBD2. From germline, CDR1 is SGHNT and CDR2 YYREEE (reference sequence). V gave up 4 bases and J gave up 8 bases; unmatched junction bases: 9. The CDR3 has 15 residues. CDR3 in amino acids: CASSTSSGGFDEQFF. Written as DNA, the CDR3 is TGTGCCAGCAGCACATCTAGCGGGGGATTTGATGAGCAGTTCTTC.

V gene TRBV7-2 combines with J gene TRBJ2-7, with 7 bases lining up with TRBD2. The CDR3 is 15 amino acids. V was pared by 1 base and J by 2 bases, with 5 bases of the junction left unmatched. Germline V lookup: CDR1 SGHTA, CDR2 FQGNSA. CDR3: CASSLVRGGPYEQYF. The CDR3 bases are TGTGCCAGCAGCTTAGTGAGGGGAGGGCCCTACGAGCAGTACTTC.

This clone showed up just a few times. The V gene is TRBV7-8, the J gene TRBJ1-5; D gene uncertain. Germline V gene lookup returns CDR1 SGHVS and CDR2 FQNEAQ. Trimming took off 5 bases at V and 3 bases at J, with 26 bases between the two ends. The CDR3 has 19 amino acids. The chain's CDR3 is CASSHSGGMGYTPNQPQHF. CDR3 in DNA: TGTGCCAGCAGCCATTCGGGAGGAATGGGGTATACCCCCAATCAGCCCCAGCATTTT. Full variable domain (missing parts from reference TRBV7-8 and TRBJ1-5): GAGVSQSPRYKVAKRGQDVALRCDPISGHVSLFWYQQALGQGPEFLTYFQNEAQLDKSGLPSDRFFAERPEGSVSTLKIQRTQQEDSAVYLCASSHSGGMGYTPNQPQHFGDGTRLSIL.

This clone showed up just a few times. The V and J genes are TRBV12-1 and TRBJ1-6; the D call of TRBD1 is as the table states it, not checked on the DNA. TRBV12-1 is classified as a pseudogene. CDR3 size: 16 residues. CDR3: CASTPGPRQGISPLHF. CDR3 bases: TGTGCCAGCACCCCCGGCCCCCGACAGGGGATTTCACCCCTCCACTTT.

The chain has TRBV27 and TRBJ2-1, with D possibly matching TRBD2 (6 bases). The germline gives CDR1 MNHEY, CDR2 SMNVEV (reference sequence). There are 17 residues in the CDR3. The V gene lost 2 bases and the J gene lost 3 bases, with 17 bases spanning the gap. The CDR3 is CASSLQGGPLDYNEQFF. DNA of the CDR3: TGTGCCAGCAGTTTACAGGGAGGCCCATTAGACTACAATGAGCAGTTCTTC.

This chain uses TRBV27 with TRBJ1-4, with TRBD1 identical over 12 bases. The CDR3 has 15 residues. In germline, CDR1 is MNHEY, CDR2 SMNVEV (reference sequence). The V gene end was trimmed by 5 bases and the J gene end by 8 bases; junction bases not matched to a gene: 6. The CDR3 DNA follows: TGTGCCAGCAGTGCGCAGGGACAGGGGGCCGAAAAACTGTTTTTT. Protein sequence: CASSAQGQGAEKLFF.

This clone has only one observation. The rearrangement joins TRBV27 to TRBJ2-3; 8 bases fit TRBD2. This CDR3 is 14 amino acids long. The ends lost 6 bases at V and 4 bases at J; junction bases unmatched: 6. Germline V gene sequence: CDR1 MNHEY, CDR2 SMNVEV (reference sequence). CDR3 sequence (DNA): TGTGCCAGCAGATCGGGAGGGCCGGCAGATACGCAGTATTTT. This translates into CASRSGGPADTQYF.

This clone occurred once. The V call is TRBV7-6, the J call TRBJ2-3; 11 nucleotides match TRBD2. J gave up 7 bases and V 5 bases, and 14 bases lay outside the gene matches. CDR1 is SGHVS and CDR2 is FNYEAQ in the germline V gene. CDR3 size: 17 residues. The CDR3: CASSRQTSGAVGNTQYF. DNA of the CDR3: TGTGCCAGCAGCCGTCAGACTAGCGGGGCCGTCGGAAATACGCAGTATTTT. Filled out from reference TRBV7-6 and TRBJ2-3, the complete variable domain reads GAGVSQSPRYKVTKRGQDVALRCDPISGHVSLYWYRQALGQGPEFLTYFNYEAQQDKSGLPNDRFSAERPEGSISTLTIQRTEQRDSAMYRCASSRQTSGAVGNTQYFGPGTRLTVL.

This clone was seen a single time. The chain uses TRBV25-1 and TRBJ2-5; 8 bases align to TRBD1. Germline V gene sequence: CDR1 MGHDK, CDR2 SYGVNS. The CDR3 totals 15 residues. With 0 bases clipped from V and 4 bases from J, the junction kept 4 bases outside the gene matches. Here the CDR3 DNA reads TGTGCCAGCAGTGAATATCACAGGGGGATAGAGACCCAGTACTTC. It specifies CASSEYHRGIETQYF. Variable domain in full (rest from reference TRBV25-1 and TRBJ2-5): EADIYQTPRYLVIGTGKKITLECSQTMGHDKMYWYQQDPGMELHLIHYSYGVNSTEKGDLSSESTVSRIRTEHFPLTLESARPSHTSQYLCASSEYHRGIETQYFGPGTRLLVL.

The chain has TRBV30 and TRBJ2-2; 7 bases agree with TRBD2. The V gene end was trimmed by 3 bases and the J gene end by 4 bases; junction bases not matched to a gene: 5. The CDR3 length is 14 residues. Germline-derived CDR1 and CDR2 are GTSNPN and SVGIG (reference sequence). Here the CDR3 reads CAWSGRRGTGELFF. CDR3 in DNA: TGTGCCTGGAGCGGGAGGCGGGGCACCGGGGAGCTGTTTTTT.

This clone has a handful of counts. This sequence joins TRBV29-1 and TRBJ2-1, with D uncertain. With 4 bases removed from V and 6 bases from J, the gap between germline ends came to 22 bases. From germline, CDR1 is SQVTM and CDR2 ANQGSEA. This CDR3 has 16 residues. The CDR3 reads CSVGTLARVTVNEQFF. DNA of the CDR3: TGCAGCGTTGGAACACTGGCTAGAGTTACTGTCAATGAGCAGTTCTTC.

This clone came up once. CDR3: CSASPRSAGYTDTQYF. In DNA form, the CDR3 reads TGCAGTGCTAGTCCACGATCCGCAGGGTACACAGATACGCAGTATTTT. J is TRBJ2-3 and V is TRBV20-1; D is perhaps TRBD1 (5 bases). With 3 bases removed from V and 2 bases from J, the gap between germline ends came to 18 bases. The CDR3 contains 16 residues. The germline gives CDR1 DFQATT, CDR2 SNEGSKA (reference sequence).

The genes are TRBV5-4 and TRBJ2-5; TRBD2 agrees at 8 bases. Germline CDR1 and CDR2: SGHNT and YYREEE (reference sequence). The ends lost 2 bases at V and 4 bases at J; junction bases unmatched: 10. The CDR3 totals 16 residues. The CDR3 DNA is TGTGCCAGCAGCTTTCCCGGGACTAGGAGGTCAGAGACCCAGTACTTC. Amino acids: CASSFPGTRRSETQYF. The variable domain in full, completed from reference TRBV5-4 and TRBJ2-5, reads ETGVTQSPTHLIKTRGQQVTLRCSSQSGHNTVSWYQQALGQGPQFIFQYYREEENGRGNFPPRFSGLQFPNYSSELNVNALELDDSALYLCASSFPGTRRSETQYFGPGTRLLVL.

This chain links TRBV7-6 with TRBJ1-1; TRBD1 matches at 8 bases. CDR3 size: 14 residues. Trimming removed 4 bases from V and 1 base from J; junction bases left unmatched: 2. Per the germline V gene, CDR1 is SGHVS and CDR2 is FNYEAQ. The CDR3 loop is CASSSGGRNTEAFF. CDR3 nucleotides: TGTGCCAGCAGCTCAGGGGGCAGGAACACTGAAGCTTTCTTT.

J is TRBJ2-3 and V is TRBV4-2; a weak D match, TRBD1 (7 bases). The CDR3 length is 20 residues. CDR1 and CDR2 (germline): LGHNA, YNFKEQ. V lost 0 bases and J 3 bases, leaving 25 bases between the germline ends. CDR3 region: CASSQDTNARGVVTTDTQYF. The CDR3, as DNA: TGTGCCAGCAGCCAAGACACAAATGCCAGGGGGGTTGTGACGACAGATACGCAGTATTTT.

The chain has TRBV7-8 and TRBJ1-1, with a tentative D call TRBD1 (5 bases). This CDR3 is built from 15 residues. Trimming took 5 bases from V and 1 from J, leaving 14 bases between them. Germline loops: CDR1 SGHVS, CDR2 FQNEAQ. The CDR3 sequence: CASSQEVRANTEAFF. The DNA of the CDR3 is TGTGCCAGCAGCCAAGAGGTCAGGGCGAACACTGAAGCTTTCTTT. Complete variable domain (other parts from reference TRBV7-8 and TRBJ1-1): GAGVSQSPRYKVAKRGQDVALRCDPISGHVSLFWYQQALGQGPEFLTYFQNEAQLDKSGLPSDRFFAERPEGSVSTLKIQRTQQEDSAVYLCASSQEVRANTEAFFGQGTRLTVV.

V gene TRBV19 combines with J gene TRBJ1-1; TRBD1 aligns across 9 bases. The trim removed 3 bases at V and 3 bases at J, leaving 8 bases unmatched. Looked up from germline, CDR1 is LNHDA and CDR2 is SQIVND (reference sequence). The CDR3 loop spans 16 amino acids. The CDR3 loop is CASSMRTQGAHTEAFF. The CDR3 coding sequence is TGTGCCAGTAGTATGAGGACACAGGGGGCGCACACTGAAGCTTTCTTT.

The rearrangement joins TRBV5-4 to TRBJ2-1; the D gene is possibly TRBD2 (5 bases). Germline V gene data show CDR1 as SGHNT and CDR2 as YYREEE (reference sequence). V shed 2 bases and J shed 1 base, with 7 bases lying between them. CDR3 length: 14 residues. Here the CDR3 DNA reads TGTGCCAGCAGCTTCTCGGGGTCCTACAATGAGCAGTTCTTC. It codes for CASSFSGSYNEQFF. The whole variable domain, filled in from reference TRBV5-4 and TRBJ2-1, reads ETGVTQSPTHLIKTRGQQVTLRCSSQSGHNTVSWYQQALGQGPQFIFQYYREEENGRGNFPPRFSGLQFPNYSSELNVNALELDDSALYLCASSFSGSYNEQFFGPGTRLTVL.

This clone was seen only a few times. V usage is TRBV7-8 and J usage is TRBJ2-7, with unresolved D. Germline V gene sequence: CDR1 SGHVS, CDR2 FQNEAQ. Trimming left V 5 bases short and J 0 bases short, with 11 bases between. CDR3 length: 14 amino acids. CDR3 residues: CASSQNRGSYEQYF. The CDR3 bases are TGTGCCAGCAGCCAAAACCGAGGCTCCTACGAGCAGTACTTC.

The chain recombines TRBV19 with TRBJ2-5; D is uncertain. This CDR3 has 12 amino acids. V was clipped by 1 base and J by 4 bases, with 4 bases between them. Germline V gives CDR1 LNHDA, CDR2 SQIVND (reference sequence). CDR3 sequence reads: CASSIGRETQYF. The CDR3 nucleotides are TGTGCCAGTAGTATAGGTCGAGAGACCCAGTACTTC.

The chain couples TRBV4-2 to TRBJ1-1, with D unclear. With 0 bases removed from V and 4 bases from J, the gap between germline ends came to 15 bases. This CDR3 has 16 residues. CDR1 and CDR2 (germline): LGHNA, YNFKEQ. CDR3 in amino acids: CASSQEPGRGSTEAFF. The CDR3 nucleotides are TGTGCCAGCAGCCAAGAGCCCGGACGAGGGAGCACTGAAGCTTTCTTT.

The chain has TRBV12-3 or TRBV12-4 and TRBJ2-5; D may be TRBD1 (5 bases). The CDR3 runs to 13 residues. The V and J ends lost 5 bases and 2 bases respectively, with 9 bases between them. Here the CDR3 DNA reads TGTGCCAGCAGTAGACAGACTCAAGAGACCCAGTACTTC. Translation: CASSRQTQETQYF.

J is TRBJ2-3 and V is TRBV5-1; 8 positions agree with TRBD1. This CDR3 has 14 residues. Germline V gene data show CDR1 as SGHRS and CDR2 as YFSETQ. The junction had 1 base not matched to a gene; V was cut back by 1 base and J by 3 bases. CDR3 in amino acids: CASSLNRGTDTQYF. The DNA of the CDR3 is TGCGCCAGCAGCTTGAACAGGGGGACAGATACGCAGTATTTT.

This clone has at least ten counts. The chain joins TRBV6-5 to TRBJ2-3, with D possibly matching TRBD2 (5 bases). Germline CDR1 reads MNHEY; CDR2 reads SVGAGI. V was shortened by 0 bases and J by 6 bases, with 13 bases between the two germline ends. The CDR3 is made up of 15 amino acids. In DNA form, the CDR3 reads TGTGCCAGCAGTTACTCGGACTTCAGAGGGGATACGCAGTATTTT. Translation: CASSYSDFRGDTQYF.

This clone is a singleton in its sample. V is TRBV7-9 and J is TRBJ1-6; 9 bases fit TRBD1. The length of the CDR3 is 15 residues. The germline V gene has CDR1 SEHNR and CDR2 FQNEAQ (reference sequence). The V segment lost 3 bases and the J segment 9 bases; nucleotides outside the gene matches: 6. CDR3 sequence reads: CASSLGQGLASPLHF. The CDR3 DNA is TGTGCCAGCAGCTTGGGACAGGGTCTGGCTTCACCCCTCCACTTT. The variable domain in full, with the rest retrieved from reference TRBV7-9 and TRBJ1-6, is DTGVSQNPRHKITKRGQNVTFRCDPISEHNRLYWYRQTLGQGPEFLTYFQNEAQLEKSRLLSDRFSAERPKGSFSTLEIQRTEQGDSAMYLCASSLGQGLASPLHFGNGTRLTVT.